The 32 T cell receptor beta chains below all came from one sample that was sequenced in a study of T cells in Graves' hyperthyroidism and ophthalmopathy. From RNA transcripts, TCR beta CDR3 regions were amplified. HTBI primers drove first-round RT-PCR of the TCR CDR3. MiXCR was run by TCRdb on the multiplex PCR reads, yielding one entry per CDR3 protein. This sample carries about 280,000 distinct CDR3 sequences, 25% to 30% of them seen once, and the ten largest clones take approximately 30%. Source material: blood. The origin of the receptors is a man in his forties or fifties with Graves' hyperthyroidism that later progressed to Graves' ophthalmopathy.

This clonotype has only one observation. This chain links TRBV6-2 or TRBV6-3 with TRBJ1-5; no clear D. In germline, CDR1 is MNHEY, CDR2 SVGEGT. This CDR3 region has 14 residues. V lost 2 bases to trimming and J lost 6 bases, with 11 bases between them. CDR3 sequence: CASSYPGLGQPQHF. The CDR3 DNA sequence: TGTGCCAGCAGTTACCCGGGCTTGGGTCAGCCCCAGCATTTT.

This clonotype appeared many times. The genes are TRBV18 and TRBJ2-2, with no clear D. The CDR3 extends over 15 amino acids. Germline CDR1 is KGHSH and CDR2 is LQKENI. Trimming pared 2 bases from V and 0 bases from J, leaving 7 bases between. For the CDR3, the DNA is TGTGCCAGCTCACCATTTTCAGCGAACACCGGGGAGCTGTTTTTT. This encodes CASSPFSANTGELFF.

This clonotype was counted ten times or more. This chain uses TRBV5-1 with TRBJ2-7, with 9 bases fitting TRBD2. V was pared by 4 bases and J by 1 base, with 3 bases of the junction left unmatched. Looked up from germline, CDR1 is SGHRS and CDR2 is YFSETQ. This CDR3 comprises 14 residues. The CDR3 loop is CASSATSGSYEQYF. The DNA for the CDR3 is TGCGCCAGCAGCGCGACTAGCGGTTCCTACGAGCAGTACTTC.

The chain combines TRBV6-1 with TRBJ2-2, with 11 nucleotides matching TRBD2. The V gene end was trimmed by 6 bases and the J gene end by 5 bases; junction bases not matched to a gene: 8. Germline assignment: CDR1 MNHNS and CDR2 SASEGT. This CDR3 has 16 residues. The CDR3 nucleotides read TGTGCCAGCAGCAACCAACTAGCGGGAGTTACCGGGGAGCTGTTTTTT. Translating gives CASSNQLAGVTGELFF.

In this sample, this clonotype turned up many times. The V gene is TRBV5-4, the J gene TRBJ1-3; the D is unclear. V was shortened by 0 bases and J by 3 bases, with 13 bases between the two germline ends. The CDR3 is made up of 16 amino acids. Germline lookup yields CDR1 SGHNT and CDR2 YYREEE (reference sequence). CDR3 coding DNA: TGTGCCAGCAGCTTGGTAGGGCGGGGTGATGGAAACACCATATATTTT. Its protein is CASSLVGRGDGNTIYF.

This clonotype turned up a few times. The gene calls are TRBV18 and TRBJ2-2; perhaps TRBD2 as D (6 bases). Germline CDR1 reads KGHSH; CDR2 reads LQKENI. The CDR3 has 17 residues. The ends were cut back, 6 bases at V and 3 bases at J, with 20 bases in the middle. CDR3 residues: CASSALLAPEYTGELFF. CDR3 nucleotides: TGTGCCAGCTCGGCTCTACTAGCCCCGGAATACACCGGGGAGCTGTTTTTT.

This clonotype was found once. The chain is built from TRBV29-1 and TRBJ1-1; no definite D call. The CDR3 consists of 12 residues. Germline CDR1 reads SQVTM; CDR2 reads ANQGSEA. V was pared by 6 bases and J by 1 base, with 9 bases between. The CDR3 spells CSVTDANTEAFF. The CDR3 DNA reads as TGCAGCGTGACGGACGCGAACACTGAAGCTTTCTTT.

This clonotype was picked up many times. CDR3 sequence (DNA): TGCAGCGCCCGGGACTGGAACACCGGGGAGCTGTTTTTT. It yields the protein CSARDWNTGELFF. The genes are TRBV29-1 and TRBJ2-2, with D possibly TRBD2 on 6 matching bases. The CDR3 totals 13 residues. The germline V gene encodes CDR1 SQVTM and CDR2 ANQGSEA. Trimming took off 7 bases at V and 1 base at J, with 10 bases between the two ends.

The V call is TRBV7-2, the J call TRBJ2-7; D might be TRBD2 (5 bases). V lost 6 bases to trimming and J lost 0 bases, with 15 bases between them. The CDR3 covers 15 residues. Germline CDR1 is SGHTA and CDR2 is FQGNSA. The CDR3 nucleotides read TGTGCCAGCAGGAAAAGCGGTTTACCCTCCTACGAGCAGTACTTC. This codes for CASRKSGLPSYEQYF. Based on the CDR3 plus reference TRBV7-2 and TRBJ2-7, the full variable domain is GAGVSQSPSNKVTEKGKDVELRCDPISGHTALYWYRQSLGQGLEFLIYFQGNSAPDKSGLPSDRFSAERTGGSVSTLTIQRTQQEDSAVYLCASRKSGLPSYEQYFGPGTRLTVT.

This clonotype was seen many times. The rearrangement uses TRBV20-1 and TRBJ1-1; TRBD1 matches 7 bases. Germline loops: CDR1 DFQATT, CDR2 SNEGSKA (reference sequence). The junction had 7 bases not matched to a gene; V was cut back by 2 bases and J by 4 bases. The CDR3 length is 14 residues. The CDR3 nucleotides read TGCAGTGCTAGAAACGGACAGGCCTTCACTGAAGCTTTCTTT. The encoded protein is CSARNGQAFTEAFF.

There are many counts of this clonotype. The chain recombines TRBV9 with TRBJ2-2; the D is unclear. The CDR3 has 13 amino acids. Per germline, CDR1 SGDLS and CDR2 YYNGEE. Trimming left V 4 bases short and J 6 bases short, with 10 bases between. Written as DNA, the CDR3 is TGTGCCAGCAGCTCCGGGTTTTCCGGGGAGCTGTTTTTT. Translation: CASSSGFSGELFF. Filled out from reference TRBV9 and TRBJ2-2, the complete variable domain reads DSGVTQTPKHLITATGQRVTLRCSPRSGDLSVYWYQQSLDQGLQFLIQYYNGEERAKGNILERFSAQQFPDLHSELNLSSLELGDSALYFCASSSGFSGELFFGEGSRLTVL.

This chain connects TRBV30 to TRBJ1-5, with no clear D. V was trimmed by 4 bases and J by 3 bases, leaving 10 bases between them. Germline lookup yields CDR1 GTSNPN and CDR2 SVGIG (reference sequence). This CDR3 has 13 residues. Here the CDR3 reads CAWISGFNQPQHF. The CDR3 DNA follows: TGTGCCTGGATATCAGGTTTCAATCAGCCCCAGCATTTT.

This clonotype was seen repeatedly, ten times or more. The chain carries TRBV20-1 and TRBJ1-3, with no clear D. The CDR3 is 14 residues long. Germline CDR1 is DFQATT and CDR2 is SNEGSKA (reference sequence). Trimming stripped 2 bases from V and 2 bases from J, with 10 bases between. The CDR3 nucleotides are TGCAGTGCTAGACGGTCTACAGCTGGAAACACCATATATTTT. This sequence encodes CSARRSTAGNTIYF.

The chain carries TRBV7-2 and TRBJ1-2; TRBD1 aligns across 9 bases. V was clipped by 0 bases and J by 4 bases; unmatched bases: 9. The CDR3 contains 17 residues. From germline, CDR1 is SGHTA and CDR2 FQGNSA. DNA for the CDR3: TGTGCCAGCAGCTTAGCTGGGACAGGGATGAGTATCTATGGCTACACCTTC. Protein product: CASSLAGTGMSIYGYTF. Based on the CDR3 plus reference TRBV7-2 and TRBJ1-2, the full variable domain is GAGVSQSPSNKVTEKGKDVELRCDPISGHTALYWYRQSLGQGLEFLIYFQGNSAPDKSGLPSDRFSAERTGGSVSTLTIQRTQQEDSAVYLCASSLAGTGMSIYGYTFGSGTRLTVV.

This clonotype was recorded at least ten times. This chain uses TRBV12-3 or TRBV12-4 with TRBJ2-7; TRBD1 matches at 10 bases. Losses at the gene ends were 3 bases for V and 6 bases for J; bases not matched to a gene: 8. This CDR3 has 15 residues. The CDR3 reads CASSFGDRGWSEQYF. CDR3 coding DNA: TGTGCCAGCAGTTTTGGGGACAGGGGCTGGAGCGAGCAGTACTTC.

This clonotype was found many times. The CDR3 reads CSARRDGTGNTIYF. In DNA, the CDR3 is TGCAGTGCTAGGAGAGACGGCACTGGAAACACCATATATTTT. The gene calls are TRBV20-1 and TRBJ1-3, with no clear D. The V gene lost 3 bases and the J gene lost 2 bases, with 11 bases spanning the gap. The CDR3 length is 14 residues. The germline V gene has CDR1 DFQATT and CDR2 SNEGSKA (reference sequence).

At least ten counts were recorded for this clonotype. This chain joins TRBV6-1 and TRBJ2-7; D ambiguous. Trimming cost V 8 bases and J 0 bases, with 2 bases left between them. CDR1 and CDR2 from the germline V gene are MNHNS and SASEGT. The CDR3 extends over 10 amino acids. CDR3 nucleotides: TGTGCCAGCGCCTCCTACGAGCAGTACTTC. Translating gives CASASYEQYF.

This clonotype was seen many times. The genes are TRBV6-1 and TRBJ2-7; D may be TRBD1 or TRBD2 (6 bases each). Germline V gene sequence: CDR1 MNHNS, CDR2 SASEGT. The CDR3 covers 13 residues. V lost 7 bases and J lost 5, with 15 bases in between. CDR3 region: CASIGGPANEQYF. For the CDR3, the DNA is TGTGCCAGCATTGGGGGGCCGGCTAACGAGCAGTACTTC.

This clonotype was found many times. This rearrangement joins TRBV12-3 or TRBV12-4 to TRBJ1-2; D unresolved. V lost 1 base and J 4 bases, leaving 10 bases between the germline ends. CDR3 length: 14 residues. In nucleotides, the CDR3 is TGTGCCAGCAGTTTAGTGCGGGGTAGCTATGGCTACACCTTC. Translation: CASSLVRGSYGYTF.

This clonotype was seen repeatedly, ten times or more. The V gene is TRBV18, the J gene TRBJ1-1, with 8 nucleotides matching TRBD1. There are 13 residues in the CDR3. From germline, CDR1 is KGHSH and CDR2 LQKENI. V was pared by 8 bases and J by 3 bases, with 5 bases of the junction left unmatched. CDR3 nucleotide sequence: TGTGCCAGCACAAACAGGGGGGACACTGAAGCTTTCTTT. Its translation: CASTNRGDTEAFF.

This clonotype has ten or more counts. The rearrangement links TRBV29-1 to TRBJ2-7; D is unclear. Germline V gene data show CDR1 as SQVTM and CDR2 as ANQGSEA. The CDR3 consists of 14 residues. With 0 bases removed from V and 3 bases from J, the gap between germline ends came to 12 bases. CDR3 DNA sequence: TGCAGCGTTGAAGATCAGGTCAGAAACTACGAGCAGTACTTC. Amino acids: CSVEDQVRNYEQYF.

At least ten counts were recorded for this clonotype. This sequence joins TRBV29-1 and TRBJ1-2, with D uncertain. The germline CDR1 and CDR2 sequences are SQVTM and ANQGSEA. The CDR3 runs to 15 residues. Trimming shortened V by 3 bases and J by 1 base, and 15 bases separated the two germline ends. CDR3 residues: CSVDDPRAINYGYTF. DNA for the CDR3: TGCAGCGTTGACGACCCGAGAGCTATTAACTATGGCTACACCTTC.

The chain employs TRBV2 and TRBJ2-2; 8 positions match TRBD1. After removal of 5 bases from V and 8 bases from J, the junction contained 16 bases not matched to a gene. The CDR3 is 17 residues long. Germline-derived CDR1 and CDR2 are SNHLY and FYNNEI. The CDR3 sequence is CASSNTQGTGLDGELFF. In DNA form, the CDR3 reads TGTGCCAGCAGTAATACCCAGGGGACAGGTCTAGATGGGGAGCTGTTTTTT.

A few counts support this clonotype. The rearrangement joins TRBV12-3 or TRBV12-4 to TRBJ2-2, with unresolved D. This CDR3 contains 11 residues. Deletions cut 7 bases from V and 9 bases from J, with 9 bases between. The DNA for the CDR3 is TGTGCCAGCACCCAAAGAAGGGAGCTGTTTTTT. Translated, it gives CASTQRRELFF.

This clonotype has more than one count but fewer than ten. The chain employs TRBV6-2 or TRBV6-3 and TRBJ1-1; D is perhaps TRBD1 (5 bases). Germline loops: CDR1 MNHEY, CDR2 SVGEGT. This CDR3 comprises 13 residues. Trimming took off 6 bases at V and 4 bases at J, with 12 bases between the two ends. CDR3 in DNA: TGTGCCAGCAGCCAATCGGGGGGCACTGAAGCTTTCTTT. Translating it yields CASSQSGGTEAFF.

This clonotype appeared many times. CDR3 sequence: CASRLGEVAFF. CDR3 nucleotides: TGTGCCAGCAGGCTTGGGGAAGTAGCTTTCTTT. The chain couples TRBV27 to TRBJ1-1; D is uncertain. The CDR3 spans 11 residues. V lost 6 bases and J lost 10, with 12 bases in between. Per the germline V gene, CDR1 is MNHEY and CDR2 is SMNVEV (reference sequence).

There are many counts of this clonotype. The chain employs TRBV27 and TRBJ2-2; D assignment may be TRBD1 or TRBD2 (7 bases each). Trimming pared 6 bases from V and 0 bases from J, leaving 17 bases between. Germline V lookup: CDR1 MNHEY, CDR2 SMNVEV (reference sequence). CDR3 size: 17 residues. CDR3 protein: CASRKTGRDANTGELFF. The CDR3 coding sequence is TGTGCCAGCAGGAAGACAGGGAGGGACGCGAACACCGGGGAGCTGTTTTTT.

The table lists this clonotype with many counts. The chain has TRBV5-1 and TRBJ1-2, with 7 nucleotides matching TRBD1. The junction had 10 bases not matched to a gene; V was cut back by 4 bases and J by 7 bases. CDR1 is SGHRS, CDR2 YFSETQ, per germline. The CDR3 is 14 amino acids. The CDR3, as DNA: TGCGCCAGCAGCCCCCGACAGGGTAGAATTGGCTACACCTTC. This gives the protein CASSPRQGRIGYTF.

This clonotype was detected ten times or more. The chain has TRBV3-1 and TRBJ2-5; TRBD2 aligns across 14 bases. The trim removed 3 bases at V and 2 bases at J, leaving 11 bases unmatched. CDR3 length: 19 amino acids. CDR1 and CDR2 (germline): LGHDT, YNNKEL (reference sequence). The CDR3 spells CASSQPPGLAGDGQETQYF. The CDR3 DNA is TGTGCCAGCAGCCAGCCTCCGGGACTAGCGGGAGACGGGCAAGAGACCCAGTACTTC.

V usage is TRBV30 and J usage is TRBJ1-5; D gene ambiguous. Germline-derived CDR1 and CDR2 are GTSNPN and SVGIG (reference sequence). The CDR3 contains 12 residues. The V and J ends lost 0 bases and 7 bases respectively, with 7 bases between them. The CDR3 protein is CAWSVPGQPQHF. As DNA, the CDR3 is TGTGCCTGGAGTGTACCGGGGCAGCCCCAGCATTTT.

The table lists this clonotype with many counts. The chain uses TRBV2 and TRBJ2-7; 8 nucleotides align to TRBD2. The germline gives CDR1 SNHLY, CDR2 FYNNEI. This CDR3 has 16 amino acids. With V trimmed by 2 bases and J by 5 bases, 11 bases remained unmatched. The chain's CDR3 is CASSEREAGGLDEQYF. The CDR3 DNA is TGTGCCAGCAGTGAAAGGGAGGCGGGAGGTTTGGACGAGCAGTACTTC.

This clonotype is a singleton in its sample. The chain's CDR3 is CASRLAGHYEQYF. Here the CDR3 DNA reads TGTGCCAGCCGACTAGCGGGCCACTACGAGCAGTACTTC. The rearrangement uses TRBV2 and TRBJ2-7; TRBD2 matches at 10 bases. Trimming cost V 8 bases and J 3 bases; bases outside gene matches: 4. This CDR3 is built from 13 residues. The germline gives CDR1 SNHLY, CDR2 FYNNEI.